A selection of T cell receptor beta chains follows, all from one sample in a study of regulatory T cells in long-lasting Graves disease. Via MiXCR, TCRdb re-called the multiplex PCR reads, giving one row per CDR3 protein. The sample records roughly 350,000 distinct CDR3 sequences, 16% being singletons. In addition, the sample was reused for a study of T cells in Graves' hyperthyroidism and ophthalmopathy.

The material sequenced was peripheral blood mononuclear cells (PBMCs), taken at new diagnosis, from a patient treated with antithyroid drugs. The receptors derive from a middle-aged man with Graves disease. Both conserved end residues are part of each CDR3. The D gene is left open where the match is weak. A row's size may be missing; if present it is once, few, many or a size class.

>.|TRBJ1-4|TRBV20-1|many
CSARRGEEKLFF
TGCAGTGCTAGGCGGGGGGAGGAAAAACTGTTTTTT
>.|TRBJ2-1|TRBV11-2|many
CASTQSSSSYNEQFF
TGTGCCAGCACCCAATCGTCAAGCTCCTACAATGAGCAGTTCTTC
>.|TRBJ2-3|TRBV24-1|many
CATSDPTGIRADTQYF
TGTGCCACCAGTGACCCCACAGGGATCCGGGCAGATACGCAGTATTTT
>.|TRBJ1-4|TRBV18|many
CASSPSLATNEKLFF
TGTGCCAGCTCACCATCCCTCGCGACTAATGAAAAACTGTTTTTT
>.|TRBJ1-3|TRBV28|few
CASSVDGSSGNTIYF
TGTGCCAGCAGCGTCGACGGATCCTCTGGAAACACCATATATTTT
>.|TRBJ1-5|TRBV15|.
CATSRVGIRRGPQHF
TGTGCCACCAGCAGAGTTGGGATCCGACGGGGGCCCCAGCATTTT
>.|TRBJ2-3|TRBV3-2|many
CASSQDRGTSGGARDTQYF
TGTGCCAGCAGCCAAGATCGAGGGACTAGCGGGGGGGCCAGAGATACGCAGTATTTT
>.|TRBJ2-3|TRBV6-4|many
CASSTGDTDTQYF
TGTGCCAGCAGTACCGGGGACACAGATACGCAGTATTTT
>TRBD1|TRBJ2-2|TRBV5-4|many
CASSFPPGQGNTGELFF
TGTGCCAGCAGCTTTCCACCGGGACAGGGAAACACCGGGGAGCTGTTTTTT
>.|TRBJ2-7|TRBV9|many
CASSVAGTSYEQYF
TGTGCCAGCAGCGTGGCAGGGACATCCTACGAGCAGTACTTC
>.|TRBJ1-6|TRBV2|.
CASSLGRQQDSPLYF
TGTGCCAGCAGTCTAGGACGACAGCAGGATTCACCCCTCTACTTT
>.|TRBJ1-1|TRBV29-1|many
CSVQIQVNTEAFF
TGCAGCGTTCAAATACAGGTGAACACTGAAGCTTTCTTT
>TRBD2|TRBJ2-5|TRBV5-1|.
CASSWTSGNQETQYF
TGCGCCAGCAGTTGGACTAGCGGGAATCAAGAGACCCAGTACTTC
>TRBD1|TRBJ1-5|TRBV28|many
CASSSTGQGGQPQHF
TGTGCCAGCAGTTCCACGGGACAGGGGGGACAGCCCCAGCATTTT
>TRBD1|TRBJ2-7|TRBV11-1|many
CASSLHRGVEQYF
TGTGCCAGCAGCTTACACAGGGGAGTCGAGCAGTACTTC
>TRBD2|TRBJ2-3|TRBV5-1|many
CASSLGGETDTQYF
TGCGCCAGCAGCCTTGGGGGGGAGACAGATACGCAGTATTTT
>.|TRBJ2-2|TRBV4-1|few
CASSQVLEGLPGELFF
TGCGCCAGCAGCCAAGTATTGGAAGGACTCCCCGGGGAGCTGTTTTTT
>TRBD1|TRBJ2-7|TRBV7-8|.
CASSPRQGDEQYF
TGTGCCAGCAGCCCCCGACAGGGCGACGAGCAGTACTTC
>.|TRBJ1-2|TRBV2|many
CASSPTVSYGYTF
TGTGCCAGCAGCCCGACAGTCAGCTATGGCTACACCTTC
>.|TRBJ2-2|TRBV5-6|.
CASSSKSWTGELFF
TGTGCCAGCAGCTCCAAGAGCTGGACCGGGGAGCTGTTTTTT
>TRBD2|TRBJ2-3|TRBV5-4|many
CASSLELAGGPGADTQYF
TGTGCCAGCAGCTTGGAACTAGCGGGGGGTCCCGGCGCGGATACGCAGTATTTT
>.|TRBJ2-3|TRBV3-1|many
CASSQVSGFTDTQYF
TGTGCCAGCAGCCAAGTAAGCGGCTTCACAGATACGCAGTATTTT
>.|TRBJ1-4|TRBV20-1|many
CSARTGSQEKLFF
TGCAGTGCTAGGACGGGGTCTCAGGAAAAACTGTTTTTT
>.|TRBJ1-1|TRBV10-3|many
CAIMEQGNTEAFF
TGTGCCATCATGGAACAGGGGAACACTGAAGCTTTCTTT
>TRBD2|TRBJ2-2|TRBV3-1|.
CASSLWTSGGHGELFF
TGTGCCAGCAGCCTGTGGACTAGCGGGGGGCACGGGGAGCTGTTTTTT
>.|TRBJ1-2|TRBV3-1|many
CASTQLPLYGYTF
TGTGCCAGCACGCAGCTGCCCCTCTATGGCTACACCTTC
>.|TRBJ1-5|TRBV4-1|many
CASSQDMGAHQPQHF
TGCGCCAGCAGCCAAGATATGGGAGCGCATCAGCCCCAGCATTTT
>TRBD1|TRBJ1-1|TRBV27|many
CASTRGRDTEAFF
TGTGCCAGTACCAGGGGGCGCGACACTGAAGCTTTCTTT
>TRBD1|TRBJ2-7|TRBV6-1|.
CASNQLDRDYEQYF
TGTGCCAGCAACCAGCTTGACAGGGACTACGAGCAGTACTTC
>TRBD1|TRBJ2-2|TRBV15|.
CATSREVGQGSGELFF
TGTGCCACCAGCAGAGAAGTCGGACAGGGGTCCGGGGAGCTGTTTTTT